The present TCR beta chain was sequenced within a study of shared clonotypes between healthy human individuals. The overall study: Each donor had three CD4 naive, three CD4 memory, two CD8 naive and one CD8 memory plate.

Turning to this clone: Antigen specificity is unknown.

Germline CDR1 and CDR2: LNHDA and SQIVND (reference sequence). Trimming stripped 9 bases from V and 9 bases from J, with 18 bases between. CDR3 length: 13 amino acids. In replicate PCRs of sorted subsets, approximately 210 ng DNA, some 28,000 T cell genomes, was used. Produced via immunoSEQ multiplex PCR; TCRdb's table is partial and in-frame only. Of about 650,000 clones in the sample, around 95% were seen once. Study-level results: The study drew on few donors, limiting represented genetic and exposure-history diversity. Of the naive CD4 clonotypes, around 5.2% were shared across several donors.

Naive-designated CD8 cells lacked CD45RO, were positively enriched for CCR7, and omitted terminally differentiated effector memory CD45RA+ cells. The sequenced sample consisted of naive CD8+ T cells sorted from blood. The TCR was taken from a woman under 40 in good health. The chain is built from TRBV19 and TRBJ1-3; a possible D gene is TRBD1 (5 bases). The CDR3 nucleotides are TGTGCCAGCTTGGGGGAAGCTCGGTTCACCATATATTTT. Its protein product is CASLGEARFTIYF.